This T cell receptor beta chain stems from a study of PD-1 blockade in mismatch repair-deficient tumors. Regarding the study as a whole: Rapid post-treatment expansion, then contraction, generally preceding radiologic response, marked tumor-resident clones.

Only one count was recorded for this clone. Its antigen is as yet unknown. Mismatch repair deficiency was confirmed in all patients, by PCR or immunohistochemistry. Three pembrolizumab responders had their TCRs sequenced. Repertoires were generated with immunoSEQ multiplex PCR, while TCRdb's copy carries only in-frame clones and drops some. The sample holds about 51,000 clones, approximately 84% seen once. The TCR comes from an adult with mismatch repair-deficient cancer. Sequenced material: peripheral blood, taken less than 21 weeks after starting pembrolizumab.

For the CDR3, the DNA is TGTGCCAGCAGTGAAGCGTCGGACCGCACAGATACGCAGTATTTT. Amino acid sequence: CASSEASDRTDTQYF. The J gene is TRBJ2-3, the V gene TRBV6-1; D gene uncertain. CDR3 length: 15 residues. Trimming stripped 0 bases from V and 1 base from J, with 8 bases between. The germline V gene encodes CDR1 MNHNS and CDR2 SASEGT.